These T cell receptor beta chains were read from a single sample in a study of patients and donors after allogeneic stem cell transplantation. One entry per CDR3 protein results from TCRdb running MiXCR on the RT-PCR reads. The sample shows some 880,000 distinct CDR3 sequences, roughly 18% of them seen only once. The source material was blood, either unsorted or a sorted T cell fraction (not recorded which). These receptor sequences come from a human donor who was either an allogeneic HSCT recipient or a stem cell or donor lymphocyte infusion donor (not recorded which). It is not recorded whose cells these are; they may come from a transplant donor. Both conserved end residues are part of each CDR3. Each record gives: J gene, clone size, V gene, D gene, CDR3 DNA, CDR3 protein. A D gene is named only where the DNA matches it firmly. The size entry is marked missing in some rows and otherwise reads once, few, many or a size class.

TRBJ2-5	once	TRBV24-1	TRBD2	TGTGCCACCAGTGATTTGCCGGGGGGAAGGGCAGAGACCCAGTACTTC	CATSDLPGGRAETQYF
TRBJ1-5	few	TRBV12-3/TRBV12-4	.	TGTGCCAGCAGTCTCCTCGGTGGAACCAATCAGCCCCAGCATTTT	CASSLLGGTNQPQHF
TRBJ2-2	.	TRBV5-6	.	TGTGCCAGCAGCTTGGCAGGGGTCAGCGGGGAGCTGTTTTTT	CASSLAGVSGELFF
TRBJ2-7	.	TRBV5-1	.	TGCGCCAGCAGCTTGGGTGGGAAGGGCACCTACGAGCAGTACTTC	CASSLGGKGTYEQYF
TRBJ2-5	.	TRBV12-3/TRBV12-4	TRBD2	TGTGCCAGCAGTATGCGGGGGAACCAAGAGACCCAGTACTTC	CASSMRGNQETQYF
TRBJ2-7	.	TRBV4-2	.	TGTGCCAGCAGCCAACCTACAGGGATACACGAGCAGTACTTC	CASSQPTGIHEQYF
TRBJ2-3	few	TRBV5-6	.	TGTGCCAGCAGCTTGGAATTCCCCCGGTCCAACGAATATTTT	CASSLEFPRSNEYF
TRBJ2-3	.	TRBV7-2	TRBD2	TGTGCCAGCAGCTCAGGGAGGGTTACGCAGTATTTT	CASSSGRVTQYF
TRBJ2-2	.	TRBV20-1	.	TGCAGTGCTAGAGATCTAAGGGCCACGAACACCGGGGAGCTGTTTTTT	CSARDLRATNTGELFF
TRBJ2-1	once	TRBV23-1	.	TGCGCCAGCAGGGTACAGGATAATGCGCTTAATGAGCAGTTCTTC	CASRVQDNALNEQFF
TRBJ2-1	once	TRBV7-2	TRBD2	TGTGCCAGCAGCGGCCAGGGACTAGCTGGCGAGCAGTTCTTC	CASSGQGLAGEQFF
TRBJ2-7	few	TRBV20-1	.	TGCAGTGCTAGGATGGCGGAAACCTACGAGCAGTACTTC	CSARMAETYEQYF
TRBJ1-5	.	TRBV6-1	.	TGTGCCAGCAGTGCCCTACAGGGATCGGTTAGCAATCAGCCCCAGCATTTT	CASSALQGSVSNQPQHF
TRBJ2-5	.	TRBV29-1	TRBD2	TGCAGCCCTGTGTTAGCGGGGAAGGGAGAGACCCAGTACTTC	CSPVLAGKGETQYF
TRBJ2-1	.	TRBV6-6	.	TGTGCCAGCAGTTACAAGGGCGATGAGCAGTTCTTC	CASSYKGDEQFF
TRBJ2-7	.	TRBV7-2	.	TGTGCCAGCAGCAGCAAGGCGTATCAGTACTTC	CASSSKAYQYF
TRBJ2-2	.	TRBV18	.	TGTGCCAGCTCACCAAAGGGATCGAACACCGGGGAGCTGTTTTTT	CASSPKGSNTGELFF
TRBJ2-7	.	TRBV12-3/TRBV12-4	TRBD2	TGTGCCAGCATCGCTACAGGACGGGGGGGGCAGTACTTC	CASIATGRGGQYF
TRBJ2-3	few	TRBV11-2	TRBD2	TGTGCCAGCAGCTTAGAGGGACTAGCGGCCACAGATACGCAGTATTTT	CASSLEGLAATDTQYF
TRBJ2-2	.	TRBV30	.	TGTGCCTGGAGTTCCGACACTGCGAACACCGGGGAGCTGTTTTTT	CAWSSDTANTGELFF
TRBJ2-1	.	TRBV5-1	.	TGCGCCAGCAGCTTGGCCTCCCTAGGAGGGAGCTCCTACAATGAGCAGTTCTTC	CASSLASLGGSSYNEQFF
TRBJ1-6	.	TRBV12-3/TRBV12-4	.	TGTGCCAGCAGCATAAAGAGAGGGACGGATTCACCCCTCCACTTT	CASSIKRGTDSPLHF